This section outlines one TCR beta chain sequence together with its context. Its antigen is currently unknown. At the Johns Hopkins FTIC core, DNA taken from cultured CD4+ T cells was sequenced by way of the Oncomine TCR Beta short-read assay. One entry per CDR3 protein, called by TCRdb with MiXCR from the PCR reads. The data contain around 7,900 distinct CDR3 sequences, less than 75% of them singletons. This specimen belongs to a study of vaccination and CD4 T cells after COVID-19. Study summary: A vaccine, either BNT162b2 or mRNA-1273, was given to participants in two doses. Post-vaccine sampling followed dose two by a median roughly 74 days (range 14 to 241).

The treatment is: roughly ten-day PBMC culture with coronavirus spike peptide pools or control peptides (ViraFEST assay). Study-wide findings and caveats: Median SARS-CoV-2-reactive clonotype numbers rose nonsignificantly, roughly 21 to 38.

The CDR3 consists of 16 residues. Germline lookup yields CDR1 MNHEY and CDR2 SMNVEV (reference sequence). With 7 bases removed from V and 10 bases from J, the gap between germline ends came to 28 bases. What was sequenced was CD4+ T cells from blood, cultured in vitro. This chain joins TRBV27 and TRBJ1-1; no definite D call. This sequence was found in a human donor who had recovered from COVID-19. CDR3 sequence (DNA): TGTGCCAGCACCCCGGCCGGAAAATTCCGGCTGGCCGGAGCTTTCTTT. This gives the protein CASTPAGKFRLAGAFF.